This T cell receptor (beta chain) comes out of a study of response to subunit inactivated influenza vaccine. Study observations and caveats: The authors put forward the suggestion that each seasonal influenza vaccination may bring in only a limited number of new T cells.

This clonotype was found a few times. Its cognate antigen is unknown. This CDR3 is built from 15 residues. Germline values: CDR1 LGHDT, CDR2 YNNKEL (reference sequence). The V gene lost 5 bases and the J gene lost 6 bases, with 16 bases spanning the gap. A single record per CDR3 protein comes from TCRdb applying MiXCR to the RT-PCR reads. Counted here are 650,000 to 800,000 distinct CDR3 sequences, roughly 14% occurring once; the ten biggest clones make up around 7.3%. Sequenced here: PBMCs from blood, sampled approximately 15 days before vaccination. The genes are TRBV3-1 and TRBJ2-2; D possibly corresponds to TRBD1 (5 bases). This receptor was taken from a man between 50 and 59 years old who received an inactivated influenza vaccine. The chain's CDR3 is CASSRDSASAGELFF. The CDR3 coding sequence is TGTGCCAGCAGCAGAGACAGCGCCTCAGCCGGGGAGCTGTTTTTT.